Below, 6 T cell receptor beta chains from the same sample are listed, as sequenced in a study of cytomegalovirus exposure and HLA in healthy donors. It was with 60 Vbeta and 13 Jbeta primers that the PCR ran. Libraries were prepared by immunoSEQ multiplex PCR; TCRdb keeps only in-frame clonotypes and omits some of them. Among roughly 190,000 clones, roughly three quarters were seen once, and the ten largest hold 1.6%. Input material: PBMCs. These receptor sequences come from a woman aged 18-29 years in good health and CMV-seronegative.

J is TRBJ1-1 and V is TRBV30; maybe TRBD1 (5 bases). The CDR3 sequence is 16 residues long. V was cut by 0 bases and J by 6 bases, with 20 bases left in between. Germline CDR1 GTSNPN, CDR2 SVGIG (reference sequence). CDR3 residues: CAWSVRGRAGLPEAFF. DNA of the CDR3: TGTGCCTGGAGTGTACGTGGCAGGGCTGGTTTGCCTGAAGCTTTCTTT.

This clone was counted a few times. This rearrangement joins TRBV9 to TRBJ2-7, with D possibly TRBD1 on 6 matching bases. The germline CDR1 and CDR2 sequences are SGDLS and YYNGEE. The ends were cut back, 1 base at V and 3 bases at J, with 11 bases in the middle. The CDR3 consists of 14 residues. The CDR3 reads CASSVTLQGYEQYF. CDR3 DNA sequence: TGTGCCAGCAGCGTAACCCTACAGGGCTACGAGCAGTACTTC.

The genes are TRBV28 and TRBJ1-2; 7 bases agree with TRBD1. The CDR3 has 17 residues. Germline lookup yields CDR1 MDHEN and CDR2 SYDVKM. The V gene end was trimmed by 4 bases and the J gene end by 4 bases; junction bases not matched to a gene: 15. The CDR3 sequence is CASSSLPRQGRSYGYTF. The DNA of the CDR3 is TGTGCCAGCAGTTCTCTCCCCCGACAGGGACGATCCTATGGCTACACCTTC.

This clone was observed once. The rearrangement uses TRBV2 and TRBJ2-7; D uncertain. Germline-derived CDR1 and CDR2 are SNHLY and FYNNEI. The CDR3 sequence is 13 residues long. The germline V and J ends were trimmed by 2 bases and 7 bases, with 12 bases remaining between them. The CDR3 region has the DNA TGTGCCAGCAGTGAATTACGGCCAGCGGAGCAGTACTTC. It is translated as CASSELRPAEQYF.

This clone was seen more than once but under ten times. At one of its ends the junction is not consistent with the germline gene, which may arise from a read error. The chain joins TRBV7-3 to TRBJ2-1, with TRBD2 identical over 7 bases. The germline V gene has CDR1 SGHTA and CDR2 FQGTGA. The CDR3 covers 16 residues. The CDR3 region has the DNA TGTGCCAGCAGCGGTGGATCGGGAGGCTCCGACAATGAGCAGTTCTTC. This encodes CASSGGSGGSDNEQFF.

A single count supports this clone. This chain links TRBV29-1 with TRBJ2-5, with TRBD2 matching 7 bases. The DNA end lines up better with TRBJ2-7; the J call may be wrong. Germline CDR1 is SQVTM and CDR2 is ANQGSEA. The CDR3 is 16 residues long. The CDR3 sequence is CSVEAQTSLGRYEQYF. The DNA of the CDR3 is TGCAGCGTTGAAGCTCAGACTAGCCTCGGGAGGTACGAGCAGTACTTC.